The T cell receptor (beta chain) under discussion was sequenced for a study of CD8 T cells in Susac syndrome. TCR beta sequencing covered blood CD8+ and CD4+ T cells. Healthy donors were controls matched for age and sex. The CD8+ and CD4+ T cells were negatively isolated, with the TEMRA cells enriched by FACS. The RNA input was roughly 0.45 to 1 ug, and it was reverse transcribed with random hexamers. The CDR3 of TCR beta was amplified by immunoSEQ multiplex PCR across 54 Vbeta and 13 Jbeta. A single record per CDR3 protein comes from TCRdb applying MiXCR to the immunoSEQ multiplex PCR reads. The repertoire holds roughly 150,000 distinct CDR3 sequences, with roughly nine tenths as singletons. The CDR3 has 11 amino acids. Trimming took 4 bases from V and 10 from J, leaving 11 bases between them. Germline values: CDR1 MNHEY, CDR2 SMNVEV (reference sequence).

The sequencing input was CD4+ T cells from PBMCs. This clonotype was obtained from a human donor in good health. The chain recombines TRBV27 with TRBJ2-7; possible D gene TRBD1, 6 bases. The CDR3 DNA follows: TGTGCCAGCAGTTCCATGGGGGCCCAGTACTTC. Protein product: CASSSMGAQYF.